This record covers a single TCR beta chain. Only in-frame clones appear in the TCRdb table, and some are missing; sequencing was by immunoSEQ multiplex PCR. This sample has 91,000 or so clones, with roughly 94% found just once. The data are from a study of technical replicates of blood from a handful of donors. Sequencing was carried out using T cells isolated from PBMCs. The origin of this receptor is a human donor in good health.

For the CDR3, the DNA is TGTGCCAGCAGTTTATCGGGGGGAGGACAGCCCCAGCATTTT. This sequence encodes CASSLSGGGQPQHF. The chain has TRBV27 and TRBJ1-5; TRBD1 is a possible D gene (5 bases). This CDR3 has 14 amino acids. Germline V gene data show CDR1 as MNHEY and CDR2 as SMNVEV (reference sequence). Trimming took off 0 bases at V and 7 bases at J, with 10 bases between the two ends.